The 25 T cell receptor beta chains given below trace back to one sample, sequenced in a study of yellow fever vaccine responses in identical twins listed by TCRdb under 2018. Library creation used RT-PCR. The sequencing machine was an Illumina HiSeq 2500. The raw public reads went through TCRdb reprocessing: fastp at Q25, MiXCR clone calling, in-frame beta chains kept. Records with the same CDR3 protein are collapsed into one entry carrying the most frequent genes and DNA. The sample table lists around 20,000 distinct CDR3 sequences, about two thirds of them with a count of one. The ten largest clones take up roughly 2% of the sample. Sequencing was performed on T cells from blood (PBMCs), unsorted or a sorted subset (not recorded which), taken before or after yellow fever vaccination (not recorded which). All receptors come from a woman aged 18-29 years who received the yellow fever vaccine. Donor details come from another sample of the same person, matched by shared clones.

The J gene is TRBJ2-1, the V gene TRBV25-1; TRBD2 matches at 9 bases. The CDR3 is made up of 12 amino acids. Germline V gene data show CDR1 as MGHDK and CDR2 as SYGVNS. V gave up 3 bases and J gave up 13 bases; unmatched junction bases: 4. In DNA form, the CDR3 reads TGTGCCAGCAGTGAGGCTAGCGGGGCCCAGTTCTTC. It codes for CASSEASGAQFF.

The rearrangement links TRBV11-2 to TRBJ2-2; 12 positions match TRBD2. This CDR3 has 18 amino acids. Germline CDR1 and CDR2: SGHAT and FQNNGV. After removal of 5 bases from V and 5 bases from J, the junction contained 12 bases not matched to a gene. The DNA of the CDR3 is TGTGCCAGCAGCCGACGGACTAGCGGGAAGGGGCAAACCGGGGAGCTGTTTTTT. It is translated as CASSRRTSGKGQTGELFF.

This chain uses TRBV10-1 with TRBJ1-1; D remains ambiguous. The germline V and J ends were trimmed by 2 bases and 3 bases, with 7 bases remaining between them. The CDR3 covers 13 residues. Germline V gene data show CDR1 as WNHNN and CDR2 as SYGVQD (reference sequence). CDR3 region: CASSENFYTEAFF. DNA for the CDR3: TGCGCCAGCAGTGAGAACTTCTACACTGAAGCTTTCTTT.

The chain combines TRBV13 with TRBJ2-7; the D gene is possibly TRBD1 (6 bases). The V gene lost 5 bases and the J gene lost 0 bases, with 8 bases spanning the gap. Germline lookup yields CDR1 PRHDT and CDR2 FYEKMQ (reference sequence). The CDR3 totals 13 residues. For the CDR3, the DNA is TGTGCCAGCAGCCAGGACAGCTCCTACGAGCAGTACTTC. This encodes CASSQDSSYEQYF.

This chain connects TRBV19 to TRBJ1-4; D gene uncertain. The germline gives CDR1 LNHDA, CDR2 SQIVND (reference sequence). This CDR3 spans 13 amino acids. Deletions cut 10 bases from V and 5 bases from J, with 14 bases between. For the CDR3, the DNA is TGTGCCACCTCCCGGACGCCCAATGAAAAACTGTTTTTT. Residues: CATSRTPNEKLFF.

The chain recombines TRBV4-3 with TRBJ2-1, with D possibly being TRBD1 (6 bases). CDR1 and CDR2 (germline): LGHNA, YSLEER. Trimming took 8 bases from V and 9 from J, leaving 20 bases between them. This CDR3 has 14 amino acids. Written as DNA, the CDR3 is TGCGCCAGCCACCCTGGGGCACAGGGTTTTGAGCAGTTCTTC. It codes for CASHPGAQGFEQFF.

This chain links TRBV25-1 with TRBJ2-7; D is unclear. CDR1 and CDR2 (germline): MGHDK, SYGVNS. The V and J ends lost 3 bases and 2 bases respectively, with 8 bases between them. The CDR3 length is 13 residues. CDR3 bases: TGTGCCAGCAGTGAGGTCGGAACCTACGAGCAGTACTTC. Protein sequence: CASSEVGTYEQYF.

The chain couples TRBV10-3 to TRBJ2-2, with D possibly being TRBD2 (5 bases). With 8 bases removed from V and 3 bases from J, the gap between germline ends came to 16 bases. Germline-derived CDR1 and CDR2 are ENHRY and SYGVKD. The CDR3 is 15 amino acids. In nucleotides, the CDR3 is TGTGCCATCCGGACTCCGGACTTGTACACCGGGGAGCTGTTTTTT. Encoded protein: CAIRTPDLYTGELFF.

In its sample, this clonotype was seen a few times. This chain connects TRBV11-2 to TRBJ2-1; D might be TRBD2 (5 bases). The CDR3 is 13 amino acids. Trimming shortened V by 8 bases and J by 5 bases, and 13 bases separated the two germline ends. Germline-derived CDR1 and CDR2 are SGHAT and FQNNGV. For the CDR3, the DNA is TGTGCCAGCCGGGGAGTTCGCCACAATGAGCAGTTCTTC. Translation gives CASRGVRHNEQFF. Filled out from reference TRBV11-2 and TRBJ2-1, the complete variable domain reads EAGVAQSPRYKIIEKRQSVAFWCNPISGHATLYWYQQILGQGPKLLIQFQNNGVVDDSQLPKDRFSAERLKGVDSTLKIQPAKLEDSAVYLCASRGVRHNEQFFGPGTRLTVL.

V is TRBV13 and J is TRBJ2-5, with 9 bases identical to TRBD2. In germline, CDR1 is PRHDT, CDR2 FYEKMQ (reference sequence). CDR3 size: 16 residues. V lost 7 bases to trimming and J lost 1 base; unmatched junction nucleotides: 10. The CDR3 here is CASTAWREGPQETQYF. The CDR3 DNA sequence: TGTGCCAGCACCGCATGGCGGGAGGGCCCCCAAGAGACCCAGTACTTC.

This rearrangement joins TRBV28 to TRBJ2-7; the match to TRBD2 covers 7 bases. CDR3 length equals 14 residues. Germline CDR1 MDHEN, CDR2 SYDVKM. The trim removed 7 bases at V and 0 bases at J, leaving 6 bases unmatched. CDR3 in amino acids: CASKKAGLSYEQYF. The DNA for the CDR3 is TGTGCCAGCAAAAAAGCGGGACTCTCCTACGAGCAGTACTTC.

This chain joins TRBV4-2 and TRBJ1-2; D may be TRBD1 (5 bases). CDR1 and CDR2 (germline): LGHNA, YNFKEQ. This CDR3 region has 15 residues. The germline V and J ends were trimmed by 7 bases and 3 bases, with 18 bases remaining between them. CDR3 sequence reads: CASMGFSRADYGYTF. The CDR3 DNA follows: TGTGCCAGCATGGGTTTTAGCAGGGCGGACTATGGCTACACCTTC.

V and J are TRBV11-3 and TRBJ1-2; 8 nucleotides match TRBD1. The CDR3 is 15 amino acids. Germline V gene sequence: CDR1 SGHNT, CDR2 YENEEA. Germline trimming cut 3 bases from V and 6 bases from J; bases unmatched to any gene: 9. CDR3 region: CASSLTRTGWDGYTF. DNA of the CDR3: TGTGCCAGCAGCTTGACACGGACAGGGTGGGATGGCTACACCTTC.

The J gene is TRBJ2-1, the V gene TRBV20-1; perhaps TRBD2 as D (7 bases). Germline lookup yields CDR1 DFQATT and CDR2 SNEGSKA (reference sequence). V lost 5 bases to trimming and J lost 5 bases, with 16 bases between them. The CDR3 has 14 amino acids. This CDR3 reads CSAAPGGGNNEQFF. The CDR3 nucleotides are TGCAGTGCTGCCCCAGGCGGGGGCAACAATGAGCAGTTCTTC.

V gene TRBV4-3 combines with J gene TRBJ1-6; the D gene is possibly TRBD1 (6 bases). Germline assignment: CDR1 LGHNA and CDR2 YSLEER. Trimming took off 0 bases at V and 6 bases at J, with 15 bases between the two ends. The length of the CDR3 is 17 residues. The CDR3 is CASSQDRGDMRNSPLHF. The CDR3 DNA reads as TGCGCCAGCAGCCAAGATCGAGGGGACATGCGTAATTCACCCCTCCACTTT.

J is TRBJ1-1 and V is TRBV4-2, with D possibly matching TRBD1 (5 bases). The V gene lost 5 bases and the J gene lost 0 bases, with 13 bases spanning the gap. CDR1 LGHNA and CDR2 YNFKEQ come from the germline V gene. The CDR3 is made up of 15 amino acids. CDR3 sequence reads: CASSRDQTVNTEAFF. Written as DNA, the CDR3 is TGTGCCAGCAGCAGAGACCAGACAGTGAACACTGAAGCTTTCTTT.

The chain is built from TRBV2 and TRBJ2-5, with 12 nucleotides matching TRBD1. The trim removed 5 bases at V and 5 bases at J, leaving 9 bases unmatched. CDR3 length: 16 residues. CDR1 is SNHLY and CDR2 is FYNNEI in the germline V gene. Here the CDR3 reads CASSKDGTGGFETQYF. The DNA of the CDR3 is TGTGCCAGCAGTAAAGACGGGACAGGGGGCTTCGAGACCCAGTACTTC.

The gene calls are TRBV3-1 and TRBJ1-2; possibly TRBD1 for D (5 bases). V gave up 3 bases and J gave up 4 bases, with 12 bases separating them. Germline CDR1 reads LGHDT; CDR2 reads YNNKEL (reference sequence). The CDR3 loop spans 14 amino acids. The chain's CDR3 is CASSHTTAVYGYTF. CDR3 in DNA: TGTGCCAGCAGCCACACGACAGCCGTCTATGGCTACACCTTC. Drawing the rest from reference TRBV3-1 and TRBJ1-2, the complete variable domain is DTAVSQTPKYLVTQMGNDKSIKCEQNLGHDTMYWYKQDSKKFLKIMFSYNNKELIINETVPNRFSPKSPDKAHLNLHINSLELGDSAVYFCASSHTTAVYGYTFGSGTRLTVV.

This rearrangement joins TRBV2 to TRBJ1-2, with D unresolved. CDR1 and CDR2 from the germline V gene are SNHLY and FYNNEI. Trimming removed 4 bases at V and 4 bases at J, with 7 bases between. This CDR3 has 12 residues. Here the CDR3 reads CASSADTYGYTF. In DNA form, the CDR3 reads TGTGCCAGCAGTGCCGACACCTATGGCTACACCTTC. The variable domain in full, completed from reference TRBV2 and TRBJ1-2, reads EPEVTQTPSHQVTQMGQEVILRCVPISNHLYFYWYRQILGQKVEFLVSFYNNEISEKSEIFDDQFSVERPDGSNFTLKIRSTKLEDSAMYFCASSADTYGYTFGSGTRLTVV.

This chain connects TRBV7-9 to TRBJ1-2; unclear D gene. The V and J ends lost 7 bases and 5 bases respectively, with 17 bases between them. The CDR3 consists of 14 residues. Germline CDR1 and CDR2: SEHNR and FQNEAQ (reference sequence). The CDR3, as DNA: TGTGCCAGCACCATATCCCCGGAGATATATGGCTACACCTTC. This encodes CASTISPEIYGYTF.

V is TRBV24-1 and J is TRBJ2-1; TRBD2 matches at 12 bases. V shed 0 bases, J shed 11 bases, and the junction held 1 base outside the gene matches. The length of the CDR3 is 14 residues. Looked up from germline, CDR1 is KGHDR and CDR2 is SFDVKD. CDR3 amino acids: CATSDLGLAGKQFF. CDR3 DNA: TGTGCCACCAGTGATTTGGGACTAGCGGGGAAGCAGTTCTTC.

This chain links TRBV6-1 with TRBJ2-1; 11 bases are shared with TRBD2. The length of the CDR3 is 16 residues. CDR1 and CDR2 (germline): MNHNS, SASEGT. J gave up 2 bases and V 5 bases, and 5 bases lay outside the gene matches. This CDR3 reads CASSHGLAGTYNEQFF. CDR3 bases: TGTGCCAGCAGTCATGGACTAGCGGGCACCTACAATGAGCAGTTCTTC.

This clonotype was counted only a few times. The chain carries TRBV6-1 and TRBJ1-2; 9 positions agree with TRBD1. The CDR3 length is 14 residues. CDR1 and CDR2 from the germline V gene are MNHNS and SASEGT. V lost 8 bases to trimming and J lost 7 bases; unmatched junction nucleotides: 11. In nucleotides, the CDR3 is TGTGCCAGCCCTGAGGGACAGGGAGTTCCTGGCTACACCTTC. Translated: CASPEGQGVPGYTF.

This clonotype has just a few counts. This chain uses TRBV20-1 with TRBJ2-1; 9 bases match TRBD2. Germline loops: CDR1 DFQATT, CDR2 SNEGSKA (reference sequence). This CDR3 is 12 amino acids long. Trimming at V came to 7 bases and at J to 6 bases, leaving 4 bases not matched to a gene. The CDR3 nucleotides are TGCAGTGTGGGCGGGAGGGGCAATGAGCAGTTCTTC. Its translation is CSVGGRGNEQFF.

The chain carries TRBV19 and TRBJ1-1, with D possibly TRBD1 on 6 matching bases. This CDR3 contains 13 residues. The germline V gene has CDR1 LNHDA and CDR2 SQIVND (reference sequence). Trimming shortened V by 10 bases and J by 5 bases, and 17 bases separated the two germline ends. The CDR3 loop reads CATDTGFNTEAFF. Here the CDR3 DNA reads TGTGCCACCGACACAGGGTTCAATACTGAAGCTTTCTTT. Complete variable domain (other parts from reference TRBV19 and TRBJ1-1): DGGITQSPKYLFRKEGQNVTLSCEQNLNHDAMYWYRQDPGQGLRLIYYSQIVNDFQKGDIAEGYSVSREKKESFPLTVTSAQKNPTAFYLCATDTGFNTEAFFGQGTRLTVV.